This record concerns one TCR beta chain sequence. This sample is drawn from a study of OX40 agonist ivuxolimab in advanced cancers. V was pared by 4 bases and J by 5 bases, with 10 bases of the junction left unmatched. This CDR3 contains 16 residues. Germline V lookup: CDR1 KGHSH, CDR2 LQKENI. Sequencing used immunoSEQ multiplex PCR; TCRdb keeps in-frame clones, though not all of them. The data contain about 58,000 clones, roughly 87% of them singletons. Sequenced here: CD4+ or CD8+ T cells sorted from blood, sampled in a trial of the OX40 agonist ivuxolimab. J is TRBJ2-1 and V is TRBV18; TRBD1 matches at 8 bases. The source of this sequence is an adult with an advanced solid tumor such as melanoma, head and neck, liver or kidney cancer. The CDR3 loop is CASSLLTGTGNNEQFF. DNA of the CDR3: TGTGCCAGCTCACTCTTGACCGGGACAGGAAACAATGAGCAGTTCTTC.